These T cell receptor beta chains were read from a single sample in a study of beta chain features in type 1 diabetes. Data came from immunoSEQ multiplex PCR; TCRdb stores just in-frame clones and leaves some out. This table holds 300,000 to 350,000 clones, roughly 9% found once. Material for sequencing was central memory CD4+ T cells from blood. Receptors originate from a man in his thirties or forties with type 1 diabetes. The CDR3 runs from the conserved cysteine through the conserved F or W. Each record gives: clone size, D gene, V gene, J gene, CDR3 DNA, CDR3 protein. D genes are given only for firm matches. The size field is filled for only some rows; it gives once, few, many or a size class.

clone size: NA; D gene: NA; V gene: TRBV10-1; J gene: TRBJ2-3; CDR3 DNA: TGCGCCACAAGCCGGGACTCCTTAGATACGCAGTATTTT; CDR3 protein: CATSRDSLDTQYF
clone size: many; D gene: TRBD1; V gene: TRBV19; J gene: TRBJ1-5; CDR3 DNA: TGTGCCACCCGAGGACAGGGCAATCAGCCCCAGCATTTT; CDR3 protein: CATRGQGNQPQHF
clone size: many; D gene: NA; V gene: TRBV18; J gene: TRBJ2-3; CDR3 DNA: TGTGCCAGCTCACCGGGGGATACGCAGTATTTT; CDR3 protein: CASSPGDTQYF
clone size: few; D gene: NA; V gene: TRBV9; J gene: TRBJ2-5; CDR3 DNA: TGTGCCAGCAGCGTAGACCTGACGGTAGAGACCCAGTACTTC; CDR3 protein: CASSVDLTVETQYF
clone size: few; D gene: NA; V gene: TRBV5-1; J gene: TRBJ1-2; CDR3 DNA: TGCGCCAGCAGCTTGGGGCGGCACTCCTATGGCTACACCTTC; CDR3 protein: CASSLGRHSYGYTF
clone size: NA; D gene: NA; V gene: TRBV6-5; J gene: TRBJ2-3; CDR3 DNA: TGTGCCAGCAGTTACGAGGCTGCAGATACGCAGTATTTT; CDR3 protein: CASSYEAADTQYF
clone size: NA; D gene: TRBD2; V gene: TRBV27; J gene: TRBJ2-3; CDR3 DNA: TGTGCCAGCAGTCCCGGGTGGGGGGGTTTAACAGATACGCAGTATTTT; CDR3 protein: CASSPGWGGLTDTQYF
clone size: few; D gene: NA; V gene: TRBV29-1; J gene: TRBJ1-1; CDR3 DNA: TGCAGCGTTGTACGGGGAACTGAAGCTTTCTTT; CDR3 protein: CSVVRGTEAFF
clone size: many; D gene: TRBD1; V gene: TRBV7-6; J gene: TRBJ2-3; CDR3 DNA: TGTGCCAGCAGCTTGACAGGGGATACGCAGTATTTT; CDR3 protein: CASSLTGDTQYF
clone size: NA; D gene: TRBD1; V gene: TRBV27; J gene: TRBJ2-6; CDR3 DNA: TGTGCCAGCAGTTCCGGGACAGGGACCTCTGGGGCCAACGTCCTGACTTTC; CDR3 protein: CASSSGTGTSGANVLTF
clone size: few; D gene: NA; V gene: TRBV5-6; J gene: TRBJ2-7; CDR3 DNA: TGTGCCAGCAGCTTGCCCGGACATTTCTACGAGCAGTACTTC; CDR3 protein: CASSLPGHFYEQYF
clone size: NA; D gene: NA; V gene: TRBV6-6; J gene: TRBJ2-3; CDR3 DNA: TGTGCCAGCAGCAGAGTGTCTAGCACAGATACGCAGTATTTT; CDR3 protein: CASSRVSSTDTQYF
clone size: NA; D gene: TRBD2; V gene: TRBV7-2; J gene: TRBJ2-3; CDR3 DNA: TGTGCCAGCAGCTTGGGACTAGCCACAGATACGCAGTATTTT; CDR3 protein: CASSLGLATDTQYF
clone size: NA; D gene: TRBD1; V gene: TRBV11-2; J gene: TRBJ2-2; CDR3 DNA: TGTGCCAGCAGCGTACAGGGGGTAGACACCGGGGAGCTGTTTTTT; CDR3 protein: CASSVQGVDTGELFF
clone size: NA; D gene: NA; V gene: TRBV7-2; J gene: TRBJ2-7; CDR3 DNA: TGTGCCAGCAGCTTGTCGGGGGAGAGGTACGAGCAGTACTTC; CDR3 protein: CASSLSGERYEQYF
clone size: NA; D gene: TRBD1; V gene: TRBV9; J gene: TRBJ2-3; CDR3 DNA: TGTGCCAGCAGCTCAACAGGGGGAACTGGCACAGATACGCAGTATTTT; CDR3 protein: CASSSTGGTGTDTQYF
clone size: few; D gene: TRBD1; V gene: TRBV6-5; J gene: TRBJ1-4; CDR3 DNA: TGTGCCAGCAGTAGGACAGGGGGCCCAAATGAAAAACTGTTTTTT; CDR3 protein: CASSRTGGPNEKLFF
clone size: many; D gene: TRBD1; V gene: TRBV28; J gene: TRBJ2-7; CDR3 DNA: TGTGCCAGCAGCTGGGTGGGACAGAGCTCCTACGAGCAGTACTTC; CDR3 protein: CASSWVGQSSYEQYF
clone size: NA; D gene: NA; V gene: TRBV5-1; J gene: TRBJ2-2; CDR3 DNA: TGCGCCAGCAGCGGGATTGGAGGTCTTGGGAACACCGGGGAGCTGTTTTTT; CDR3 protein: CASSGIGGLGNTGELFF
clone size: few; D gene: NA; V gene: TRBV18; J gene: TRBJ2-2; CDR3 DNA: TGTGCCAGCTCACCTTGGTCGTCGAACACCGGGGAGCTGTTTTTT; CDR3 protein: CASSPWSSNTGELFF
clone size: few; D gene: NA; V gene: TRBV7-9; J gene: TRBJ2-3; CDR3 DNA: TGTGCCAGCAGCTCCAGCGGAACAGATACGCAGTATTTT; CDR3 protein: CASSSSGTDTQYF
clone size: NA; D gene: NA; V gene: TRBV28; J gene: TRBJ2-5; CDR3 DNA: TGTGCCAGCATGCAGGGACAAGAGACCCAGTACTTC; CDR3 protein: CASMQGQETQYF
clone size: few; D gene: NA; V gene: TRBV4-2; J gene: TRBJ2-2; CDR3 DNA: TGTGCCAGCAGCCAAGTATTGGGCGGGGGCGAGAACACCGGGGAGCTGTTTTTT; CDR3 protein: CASSQVLGGGENTGELFF
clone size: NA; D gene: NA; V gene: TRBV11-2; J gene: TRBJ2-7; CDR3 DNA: TGTGCCAGCAGCTTAGTTCGTGGAGAGCAGTACTTC; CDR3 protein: CASSLVRGEQYF
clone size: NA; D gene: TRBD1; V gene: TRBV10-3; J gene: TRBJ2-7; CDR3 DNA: TGTGCCAGCAGTTACGGACAGGGATCAAACGAGCAGTACTTC; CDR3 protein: CASSYGQGSNEQYF
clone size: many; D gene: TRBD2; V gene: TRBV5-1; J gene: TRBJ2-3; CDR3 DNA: TGCGCCAGCAGCCGGAACGATCTAGCGGGGGCTACCCAGGGCACGCAGTATTTT; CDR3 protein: CASSRNDLAGATQGTQYF
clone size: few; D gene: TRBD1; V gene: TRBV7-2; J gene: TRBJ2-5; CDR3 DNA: TGTGCCAGCAGCACCCTCAGGGGGCGCCGGGAGACCCAGTACTTC; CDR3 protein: CASSTLRGRRETQYF
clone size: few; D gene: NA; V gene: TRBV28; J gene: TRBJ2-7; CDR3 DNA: TGTGCCAGCAATTACTTATGGGGGGAGCAGTACTTC; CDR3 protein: CASNYLWGEQYF
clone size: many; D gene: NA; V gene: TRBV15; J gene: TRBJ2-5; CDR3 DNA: TGTGCCACCTCGGGACTGGAAGAGACCCAGTACTTC; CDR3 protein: CATSGLEETQYF
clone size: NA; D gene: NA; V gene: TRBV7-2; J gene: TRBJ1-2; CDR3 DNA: TGTGCCAGCAGCCCCCAGAAGTCTTCAAGTGGCTACACCTTC; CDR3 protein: CASSPQKSSSGYTF
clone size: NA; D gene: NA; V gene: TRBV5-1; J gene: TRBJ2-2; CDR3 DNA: TGCGCCAGCAGATCGGCCCCGACGAACACCGGGGAGCTGTTTTTT; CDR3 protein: CASRSAPTNTGELFF
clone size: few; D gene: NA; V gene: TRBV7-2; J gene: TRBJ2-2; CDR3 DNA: TGTGCCAGCAGCTTAGGCCAGCTCTCGAACACCGGGGAGCTGTTTTTT; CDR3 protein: CASSLGQLSNTGELFF
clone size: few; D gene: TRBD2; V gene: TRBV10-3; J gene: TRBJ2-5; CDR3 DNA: TGTGCCATCAGTGATCAACGGGGGGTACCTGAGACCCAGTACTTC; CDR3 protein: CAISDQRGVPETQYF
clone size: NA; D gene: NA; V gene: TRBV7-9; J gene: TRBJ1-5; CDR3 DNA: TGTGCCAGCAGCTTCGGGGGGGCGAGCAATCAGCCCCAGCATTTT; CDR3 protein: CASSFGGASNQPQHF
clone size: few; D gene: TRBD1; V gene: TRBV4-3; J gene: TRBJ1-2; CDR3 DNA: TGCGCCAGCAGCAACCTGGGACAGGGGAAGGACTATGGCTACACCTTC; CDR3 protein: CASSNLGQGKDYGYTF
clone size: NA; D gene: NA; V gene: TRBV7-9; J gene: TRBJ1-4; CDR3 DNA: TGTGCCAGCAGTTGGACTCGGGGAGAGGAAAAACTGTTTTTT; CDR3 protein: CASSWTRGEEKLFF
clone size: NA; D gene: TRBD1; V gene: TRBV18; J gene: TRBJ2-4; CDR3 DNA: TGTGCCAGCTCACCCACAGGGGGCCTTGAAAACATTCAGTACTTC; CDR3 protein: CASSPTGGLENIQYF
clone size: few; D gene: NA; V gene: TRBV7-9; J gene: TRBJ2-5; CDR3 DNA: TGTGCCAGCAGCTCGGGACACCAAGAGACCCAGTACTTC; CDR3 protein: CASSSGHQETQYF
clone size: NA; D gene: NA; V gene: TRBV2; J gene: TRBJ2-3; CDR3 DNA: TGTGCCAGCAGTGAAGCGTTGGTCAGTGGTACGCAGTATTTT; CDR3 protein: CASSEALVSGTQYF
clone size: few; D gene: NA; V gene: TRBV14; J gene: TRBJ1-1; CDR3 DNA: TGTGCCAGCAGCCACGGACTGCGGATAACTGAAGCTTTCTTT; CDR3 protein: CASSHGLRITEAFF
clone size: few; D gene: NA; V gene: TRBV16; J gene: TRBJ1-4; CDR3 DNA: TGTGCCAGCAGCCCAAATAGTGGGACGCAAAATGAAAAACTGTTTTTT; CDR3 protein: CASSPNSGTQNEKLFF
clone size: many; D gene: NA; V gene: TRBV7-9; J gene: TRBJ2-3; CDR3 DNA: TGTGCCAGCAGCCGAGGGTCAGATACGCAGTATTTT; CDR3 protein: CASSRGSDTQYF
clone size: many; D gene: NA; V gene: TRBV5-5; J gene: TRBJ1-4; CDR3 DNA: TGTGCCAGCTTTCGAGGGGAAAAACTGTTTTTT; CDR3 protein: CASFRGEKLFF
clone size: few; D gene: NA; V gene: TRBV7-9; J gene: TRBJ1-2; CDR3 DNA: TGTGCCAGCAGCTCACAGGGTGTATGGTATGGCTACACCTTC; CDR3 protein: CASSSQGVWYGYTF
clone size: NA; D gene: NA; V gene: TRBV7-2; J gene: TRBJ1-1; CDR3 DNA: TGTGCCAGCAGCTCGGGACGCAACACTGAAGCTTTCTTT; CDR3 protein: CASSSGRNTEAFF
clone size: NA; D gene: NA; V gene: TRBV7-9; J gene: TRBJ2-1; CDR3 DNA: TGTGCCAGCAGCCTATCCCGGGACACCAATGAGCAGTTCTTC; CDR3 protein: CASSLSRDTNEQFF
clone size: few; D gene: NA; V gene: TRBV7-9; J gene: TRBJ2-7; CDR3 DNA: TGTGCCAGCAGCGAACAGGTCTACGAGCAGTACTTC; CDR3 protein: CASSEQVYEQYF
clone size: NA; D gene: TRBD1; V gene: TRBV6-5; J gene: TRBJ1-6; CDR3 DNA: TGTGCCAGCAGTTACTGGGGACAGGGAAGCGAGTCACCCCTCCACTTT; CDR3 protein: CASSYWGQGSESPLHF
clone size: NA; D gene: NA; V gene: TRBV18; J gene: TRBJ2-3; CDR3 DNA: TGTGCCAGCTCACCACCTTCGACAGGCACAGATACGCAGTATTTT; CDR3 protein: CASSPPSTGTDTQYF
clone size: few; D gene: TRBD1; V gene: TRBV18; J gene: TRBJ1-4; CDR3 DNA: TGTGCCAGCTCAGAATCCGGGACAGGGTTGTTTTTT; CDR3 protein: CASSESGTGLFF
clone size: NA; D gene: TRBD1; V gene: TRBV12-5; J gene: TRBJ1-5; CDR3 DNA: TGTGCTAGTGGTGGTTATGATGGAGGACAGGGTTCTAGCAATCAGCCCCAGCATTTT; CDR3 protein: CASGGYDGGQGSSNQPQHF